Included here is one T cell receptor (beta chain) sequence, with context. This clonotype has only a few counts. This receptor's antigen is unknown. There are no base qualities to consult, and no much larger clone falls within one base. The library was prepared using PCR. At the Johns Hopkins FTIC core, DNA from the cultured CD4+ T cells underwent TCR sequencing with the Oncomine TCR Beta short-read assay. The QIAamp micro DNA kit was used to extract genomic DNA from the cultured CD4+ T cells. Oncomine TCR Beta libraries from cultured CD4+ T cells were pooled with unique dual indexes and sequenced on an Illumina iSeq 100. Per the original workflow: Non-productive sequences were removed, and CDR3s that did not start with C, did not end with F or W, or were shorter than 7 amino acids were discarded. The MANAFEST web application identified antigen-specific clonotypes by comparing peptide-stimulated wells against reference wells and other culture wells. Positive clones required FDR below 0.05, an odds ratio above 5, and productive frequency above 0.1% in at least two of three replicate wells. A clonotype counted as cross-reactive if it showed significant expansion both in the SARS-CoV-2 spike wells and in at least one common cold coronavirus spike condition. Similarity between CDR3 sequences was evaluated in R version 3.6.1 using Levenshtein distances (stringdist) and unrooted phylogenetic trees (ape). TCRdb ran its own pipeline on the public reads, namely fastp trimming at Q25 and MiXCR clone calling, and kept in-frame beta chains. One record per CDR3 amino acid sequence lists the most common genes and DNA. The V and J calls follow TCRdb's processing rather than the paper's. Recorded for this sample are about 18,000 distinct CDR3 sequences; 58% of them occurred a single time. The ten largest make up roughly 9.7% of the sample.

The meaning of the sample's treatment or condition label: approximately 9-day PBMC culture with coronavirus spike peptide pools or control peptides (ViraFEST assay). The ViraFEST assay was used in the study, in which antigen-specific T cells were expanded with peptide pools and expanded clonotypes were subsequently identified by TCR sequencing. The convalescent patients' positive SARS-CoV-2 PCR tests were from March to December 2020, which was before the Alpha, Beta and Delta variants emerged in the United States. Each well held approximately 2 million PBMCs cultured in IMDM containing around 5% human AB serum and approximately 9.8 IU/ml IL-2, with about 9.4 ug/ml peptide pools added. On days 3 and 7, half of the culture medium was replaced with fresh IL-2-containing medium. Once the cells had been in culture for 10 days, the EasySep CD4+ T cell isolation kit was used to isolate CD4+ T cells by negative selection. Ficoll-Paque Plus gradient centrifugation was used to isolate PBMCs from whole blood, and the isolated PBMCs were then either used fresh or cryopreserved at -140C. Triplicate wells were generally used for each culture condition.

This record comes from a study of vaccination and CD4 T cells after COVID-19 (dated 2022 in TCRdb). For the study in its entirety: Convalescent patients had a positive SARS-CoV-2 result on nasal swab PCR, and of these patients, fewer than ten had mild disease and one had severe disease. The convalescent cohort comprised six males and four females, including two Hispanic individuals, seven Caucasians, two Asians and one multiracial person. Two doses of either the Pfizer-BioNTech BNT162b2 vaccine (n=8) or the Moderna mRNA-1273 vaccine (n=2) were administered to participants. Post-COVID blood samples from convalescent patients were collected a median of about 100 days after diagnosis, with a range of 35 to 161 days. Post-vaccine blood samples were taken a median of around 77 days after the second vaccine dose, with a range of roughly 14 to 250 days. Overlapping spike peptide pools from SARS-CoV-2 and from the common cold coronaviruses HCoV-NL63, HCoV-OC43 and HCoV-229E were used as culture stimuli. Control cultures received a CEFX viral epitope pool as the positive control, an HIV-1 Nef peptide pool as the negative control, or no peptide. In 9 to 11 COVID-19 convalescent patients and a handful of infection-naive healthy vaccine recipients, researchers compared the spike-specific CD4+ TCR repertoire from before mRNA vaccination with the repertoire from after. The research as a whole found: Of the vaccine-specific clones found in convalescent patients, nearly all (304 of 307) were mono-reactive for SARS-CoV-2 spike instead of being cross-reactive with common cold coronaviruses. Although the median number of SARS-CoV-2-reactive clonotypes went up from around 20 after infection to some 40 after vaccination, the increase was not significant. Only a relatively small number of convalescent patients were included in the study, and early timepoints following natural infection were not analyzed. Among convalescent patients, a median roughly 90% of the SARS-CoV-2-reactive clones seen after vaccination appeared only after vaccination, which suggests priming specific to the vaccine.

The V end loses 7 bases and the J end loses 6 bases, and a stretch of 15 bases separates them. Reading from cysteine to phenylalanine, the CDR3 counts 13 amino acids. Only the CDR3 region is kept as DNA, spanning 39 bases read in frame from base 1. The germline V gene provides CDR1 MNHNS and CDR2 SASEGT. The origin of this receptor is a human donor who had recovered from COVID-19. This receptor chain uses TRBV6-1 and TRBJ1-2; perhaps TRBD1 is the D gene, with 6 bases matching. This specimen was CD4+ T cells from blood, cultured in vitro, taken after SARS-CoV-2 vaccination. The bases are TGTGCCAGCACCAGAGGGGGGAAGGATGGCTACACCTTC. The encoded protein is CASTRGGKDGYTF.